This TCR beta chain was observed in a study of blood T cell repertoires in COVID-19. Study details: COVID-19 samples collected from the United States, Italy and Spain covered acute and convalescent phases. From T cells, B-cell-depleted T cells, or PBMCs came the material, which was cDNA or gDNA.

This clone was counted a single time. Original analysis: Estimated nucleated cell counts came from reference gene primer amplification. The method was immunoSEQ multiplex PCR; TCRdb's version includes in-frame clones alone and lacks a portion of them. The DNA was the basis for D and trimming; V, J and clone size are from that table. The sample includes tens of thousands of clones, around nine tenths of them seen just once. The sample consisted of peripheral blood. This TCR derives from a human donor in a cohort sampled during active COVID-19.

CDR3 DNA sequence: TGTGCCAGCAGTGAAAGGGACAGGGACGAGCAGTACTTC. It yields the protein CASSERDRDEQYF. J is TRBJ2-7 and V is TRBV6-1; 9 bases are a match to TRBD1. The CDR3 runs to 13 residues. CDR1 MNHNS and CDR2 SASEGT come from the germline V gene. With 2 bases clipped from V and 5 bases from J, the junction kept 1 base outside the gene matches.